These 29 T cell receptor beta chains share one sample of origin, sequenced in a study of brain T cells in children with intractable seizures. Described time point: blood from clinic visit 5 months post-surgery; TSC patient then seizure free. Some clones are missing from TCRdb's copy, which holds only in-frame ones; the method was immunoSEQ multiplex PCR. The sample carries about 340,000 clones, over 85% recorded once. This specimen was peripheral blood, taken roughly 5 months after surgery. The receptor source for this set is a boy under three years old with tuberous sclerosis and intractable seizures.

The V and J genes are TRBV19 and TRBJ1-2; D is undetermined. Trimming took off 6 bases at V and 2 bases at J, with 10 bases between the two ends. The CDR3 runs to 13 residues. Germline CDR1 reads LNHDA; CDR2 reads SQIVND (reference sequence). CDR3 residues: CASSPTGNYGYTF. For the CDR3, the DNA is TGTGCCAGTAGCCCTACGGGGAACTATGGCTACACCTTC.

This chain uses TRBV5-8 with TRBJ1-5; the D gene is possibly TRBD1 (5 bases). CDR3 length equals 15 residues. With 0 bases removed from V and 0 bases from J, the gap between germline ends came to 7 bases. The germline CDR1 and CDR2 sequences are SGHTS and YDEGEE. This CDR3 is CASSLGQSSNQPQHF. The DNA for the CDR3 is TGTGCCAGCAGCTTGGGACAGTCTAGCAATCAGCCCCAGCATTTT.

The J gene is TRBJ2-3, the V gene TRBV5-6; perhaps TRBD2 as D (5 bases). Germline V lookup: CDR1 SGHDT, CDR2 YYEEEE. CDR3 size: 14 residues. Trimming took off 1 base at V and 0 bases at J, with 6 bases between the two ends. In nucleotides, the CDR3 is TGTGCCAGCAGCTTGCCGGGAAGCACAGATACGCAGTATTTT. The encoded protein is CASSLPGSTDTQYF.

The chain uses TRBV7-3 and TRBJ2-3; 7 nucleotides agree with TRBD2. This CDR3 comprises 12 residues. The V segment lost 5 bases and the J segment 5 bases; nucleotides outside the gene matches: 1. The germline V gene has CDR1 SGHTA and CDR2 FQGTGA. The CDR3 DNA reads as TGTGCCAGCAGCCGCGGGGGAGATACGCAGTATTTT. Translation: CASSRGGDTQYF.

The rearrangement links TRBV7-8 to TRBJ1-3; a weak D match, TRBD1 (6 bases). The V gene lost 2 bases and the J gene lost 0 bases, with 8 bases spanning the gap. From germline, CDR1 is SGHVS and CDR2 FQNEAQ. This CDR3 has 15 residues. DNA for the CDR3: TGTGCCAGCAGCTTAAGGGGGACCTCTGGAAACACCATATATTTT. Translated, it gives CASSLRGTSGNTIYF.

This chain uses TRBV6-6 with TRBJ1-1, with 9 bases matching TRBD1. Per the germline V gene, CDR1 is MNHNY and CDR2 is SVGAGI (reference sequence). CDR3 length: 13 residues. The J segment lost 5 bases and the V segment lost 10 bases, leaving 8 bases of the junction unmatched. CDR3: CATQQGAWTEAFF. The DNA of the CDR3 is TGTGCCACCCAACAGGGGGCATGGACTGAAGCTTTCTTT.

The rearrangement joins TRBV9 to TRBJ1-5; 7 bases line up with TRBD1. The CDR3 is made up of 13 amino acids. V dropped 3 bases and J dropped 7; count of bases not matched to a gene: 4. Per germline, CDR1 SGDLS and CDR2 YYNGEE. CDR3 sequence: CASSASGGQPQHF. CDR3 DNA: TGTGCCAGCAGCGCCTCAGGGGGGCAGCCCCAGCATTTT.

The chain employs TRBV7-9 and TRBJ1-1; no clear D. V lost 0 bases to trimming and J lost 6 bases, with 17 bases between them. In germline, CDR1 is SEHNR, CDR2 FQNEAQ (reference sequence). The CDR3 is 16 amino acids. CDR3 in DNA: TGTGCCAGCAGCTTAGCCCCGGTCGGCACCCCGGCTGAAGCTTTCTTT. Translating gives CASSLAPVGTPAEAFF.

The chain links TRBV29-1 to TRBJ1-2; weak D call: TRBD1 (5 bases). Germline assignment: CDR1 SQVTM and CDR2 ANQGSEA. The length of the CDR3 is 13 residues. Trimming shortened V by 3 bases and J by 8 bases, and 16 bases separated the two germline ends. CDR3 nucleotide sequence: TGCAGCGTTGATCGGCAGGGAATGGAGGGCTACACCTTC. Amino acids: CSVDRQGMEGYTF. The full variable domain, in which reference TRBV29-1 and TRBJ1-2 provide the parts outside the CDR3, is SAVISQKPSRDICQRGTSLTIQCQVDSQVTMMFWYRQQPGQSLTLIATANQGSEATYESGFVIDKFPISRPNLTFSTLTVSNMSPEDSSIYLCSVDRQGMEGYTFGSGTRLTVV.

The CDR3 DNA follows: TGTGCCAGCAGACAACAGGGGGCTCATGGCTACACCTTC. This gives the protein CASRQQGAHGYTF. The chain is built from TRBV27 and TRBJ1-2; 9 bases match TRBD1. The J segment lost 6 bases and the V segment lost 6 bases, leaving 5 bases of the junction unmatched. The germline gives CDR1 MNHEY, CDR2 SMNVEV (reference sequence). CDR3 size: 13 residues.

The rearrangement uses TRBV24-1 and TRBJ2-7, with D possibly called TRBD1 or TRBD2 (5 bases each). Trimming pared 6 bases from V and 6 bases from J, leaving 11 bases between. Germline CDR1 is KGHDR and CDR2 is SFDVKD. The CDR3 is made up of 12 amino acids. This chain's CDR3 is CATSFTGAEQYF. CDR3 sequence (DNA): TGTGCCACCAGTTTTACCGGGGCCGAGCAGTACTTC.

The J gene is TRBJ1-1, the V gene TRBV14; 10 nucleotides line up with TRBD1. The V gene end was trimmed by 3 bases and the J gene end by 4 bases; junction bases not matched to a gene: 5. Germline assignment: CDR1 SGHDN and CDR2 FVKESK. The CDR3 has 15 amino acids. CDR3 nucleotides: TGTGCCAGCAGCCACAGACAGGGGGCCGGCACTGAAGCTTTCTTT. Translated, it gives CASSHRQGAGTEAFF.

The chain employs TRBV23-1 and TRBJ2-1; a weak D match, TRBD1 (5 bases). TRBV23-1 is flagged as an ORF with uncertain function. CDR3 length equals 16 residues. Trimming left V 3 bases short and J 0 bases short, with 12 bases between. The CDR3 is CASSHLQGSSYNEQFF. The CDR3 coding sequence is TGCGCCAGCAGTCATCTCCAGGGCAGCTCCTACAATGAGCAGTTCTTC.

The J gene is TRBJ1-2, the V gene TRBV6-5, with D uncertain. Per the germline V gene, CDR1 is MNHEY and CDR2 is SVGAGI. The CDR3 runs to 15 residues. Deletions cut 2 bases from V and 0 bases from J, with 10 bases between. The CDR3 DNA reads TGTGCCAGCAGTTACATGGCCTTCTCTAACTATGGCTACACCTTC. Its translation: CASSYMAFSNYGYTF.

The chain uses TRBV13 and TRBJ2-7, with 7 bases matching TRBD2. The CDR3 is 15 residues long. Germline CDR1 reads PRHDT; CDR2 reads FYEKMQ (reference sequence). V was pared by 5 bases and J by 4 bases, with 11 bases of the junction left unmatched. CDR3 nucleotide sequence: TGTGCCAGCAGCCCCCTTGTAGGGGAGGGTTACGAGCAGTACTTC. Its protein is CASSPLVGEGYEQYF.

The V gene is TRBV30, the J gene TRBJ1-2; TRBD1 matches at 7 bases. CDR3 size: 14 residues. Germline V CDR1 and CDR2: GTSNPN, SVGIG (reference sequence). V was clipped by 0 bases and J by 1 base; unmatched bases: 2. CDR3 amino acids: CAWSVSGGNYGYTF. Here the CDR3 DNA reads TGTGCCTGGAGTGTATCAGGGGGTAACTATGGCTACACCTTC.

CDR3 in amino acids: CASGEGQGNSNQPQHF. The DNA for the CDR3 is TGTGCCAGCGGGGAGGGACAGGGTAATAGCAATCAGCCCCAGCATTTT. V gene TRBV7-8 combines with J gene TRBJ1-5; 9 nucleotides agree with TRBD1. The CDR3 sequence is 16 residues long. Germline V gene lookup returns CDR1 SGHVS and CDR2 FQNEAQ. V was clipped by 8 bases and J by 0 bases; unmatched bases: 8.

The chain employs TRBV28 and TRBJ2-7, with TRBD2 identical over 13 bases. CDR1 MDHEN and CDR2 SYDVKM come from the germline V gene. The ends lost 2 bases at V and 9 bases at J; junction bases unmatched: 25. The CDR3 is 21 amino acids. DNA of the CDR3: TGTGCCAGCAGTTTAGGGTTACGGGGGACTAGCGGGACGAAGAATCGTTTCGGGCAGTACTTC. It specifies CASSLGLRGTSGTKNRFGQYF.

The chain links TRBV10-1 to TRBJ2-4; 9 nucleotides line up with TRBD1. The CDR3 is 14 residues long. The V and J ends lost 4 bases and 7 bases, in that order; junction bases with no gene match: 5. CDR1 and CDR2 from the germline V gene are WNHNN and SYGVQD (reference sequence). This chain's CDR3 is CASSATGTGNIQYF. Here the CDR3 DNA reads TGCGCCAGCAGTGCAACCGGGACAGGGAACATTCAGTACTTC.

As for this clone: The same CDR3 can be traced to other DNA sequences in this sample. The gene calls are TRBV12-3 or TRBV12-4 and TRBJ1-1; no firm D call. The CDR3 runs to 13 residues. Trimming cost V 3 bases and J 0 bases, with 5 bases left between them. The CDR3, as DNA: TGTGCCAGCAGTTTGACGGTGAACACTGAAGCTTTCTTT. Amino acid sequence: CASSLTVNTEAFF.

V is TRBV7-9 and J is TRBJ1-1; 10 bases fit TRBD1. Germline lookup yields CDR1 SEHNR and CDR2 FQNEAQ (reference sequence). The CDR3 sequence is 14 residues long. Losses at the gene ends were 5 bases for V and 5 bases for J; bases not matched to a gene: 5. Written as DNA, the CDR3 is TGTGCCAGCAGCCGACAGGGGGCTAGAACTGAAGCTTTCTTT. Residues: CASSRQGARTEAFF.

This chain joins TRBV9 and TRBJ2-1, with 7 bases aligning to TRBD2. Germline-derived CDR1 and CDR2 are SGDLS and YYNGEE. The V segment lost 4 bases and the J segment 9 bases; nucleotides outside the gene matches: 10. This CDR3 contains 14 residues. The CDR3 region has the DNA TGTGCCAGCAGCCAAGAACCGCGGGAGAGTGAGCAGTTCTTC. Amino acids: CASSQEPRESEQFF.

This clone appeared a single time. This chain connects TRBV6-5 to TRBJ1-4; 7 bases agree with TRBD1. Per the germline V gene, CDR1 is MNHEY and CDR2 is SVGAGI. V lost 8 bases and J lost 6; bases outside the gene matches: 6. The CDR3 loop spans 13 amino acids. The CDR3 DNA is TGTGCCAGCGGGAGACAGGGAGATGAAAAACTGTTTTTT. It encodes CASGRQGDEKLFF.

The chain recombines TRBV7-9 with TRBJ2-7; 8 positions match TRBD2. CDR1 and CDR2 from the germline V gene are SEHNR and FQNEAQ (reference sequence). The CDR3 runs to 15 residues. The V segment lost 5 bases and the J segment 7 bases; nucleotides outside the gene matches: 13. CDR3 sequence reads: CASSPAPGGMEEQYF. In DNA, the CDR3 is TGTGCCAGCAGCCCAGCGCCGGGAGGGATGGAGGAGCAGTACTTC. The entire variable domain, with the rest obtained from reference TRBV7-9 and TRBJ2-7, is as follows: DTGVSQNPRHKITKRGQNVTFRCDPISEHNRLYWYRQTLGQGPEFLTYFQNEAQLEKSRLLSDRFSAERPKGSFSTLEIQRTEQGDSAMYLCASSPAPGGMEEQYFGPGTRLTVT.

The CDR3 nucleotides read TGTGCCAGCAGTTTATCTGGGGGCACAGGGGCCAACGTCCTGACTTTC. The encoded protein is CASSLSGGTGANVLTF. This rearrangement joins TRBV27 to TRBJ2-6; D may be TRBD1 (6 bases). V lost 0 bases and J lost 4, with 10 bases in between. The CDR3 extends over 16 amino acids. Germline V gives CDR1 MNHEY, CDR2 SMNVEV (reference sequence).

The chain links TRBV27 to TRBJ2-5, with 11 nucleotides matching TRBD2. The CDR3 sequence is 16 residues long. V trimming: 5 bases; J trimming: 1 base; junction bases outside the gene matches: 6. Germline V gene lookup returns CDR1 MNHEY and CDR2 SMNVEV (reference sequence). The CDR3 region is CASSPIGLAGQETQYF. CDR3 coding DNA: TGTGCCAGCAGTCCGATCGGACTAGCGGGCCAAGAGACCCAGTACTTC.

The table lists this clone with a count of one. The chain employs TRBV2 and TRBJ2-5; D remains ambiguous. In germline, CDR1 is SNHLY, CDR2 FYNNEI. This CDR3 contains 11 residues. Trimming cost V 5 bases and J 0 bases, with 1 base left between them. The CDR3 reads CASSYQETQYF. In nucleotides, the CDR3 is TGTGCCAGCAGTTACCAAGAGACCCAGTACTTC.

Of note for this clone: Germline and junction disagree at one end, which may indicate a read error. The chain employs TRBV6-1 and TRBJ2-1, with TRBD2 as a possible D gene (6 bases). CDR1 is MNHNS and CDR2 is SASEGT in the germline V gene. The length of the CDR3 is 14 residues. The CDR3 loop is CASREAGYHNEQFF. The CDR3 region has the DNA TGTGCCAGCAGGGAAGCGGGTTATCACAATGAGCAGTTCTTC.

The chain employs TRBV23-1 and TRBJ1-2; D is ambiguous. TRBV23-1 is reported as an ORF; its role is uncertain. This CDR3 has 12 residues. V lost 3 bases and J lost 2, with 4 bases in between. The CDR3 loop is CASSQRNYGYTF. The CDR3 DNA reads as TGCGCCAGCAGTCAGAGAAACTATGGCTACACCTTC.